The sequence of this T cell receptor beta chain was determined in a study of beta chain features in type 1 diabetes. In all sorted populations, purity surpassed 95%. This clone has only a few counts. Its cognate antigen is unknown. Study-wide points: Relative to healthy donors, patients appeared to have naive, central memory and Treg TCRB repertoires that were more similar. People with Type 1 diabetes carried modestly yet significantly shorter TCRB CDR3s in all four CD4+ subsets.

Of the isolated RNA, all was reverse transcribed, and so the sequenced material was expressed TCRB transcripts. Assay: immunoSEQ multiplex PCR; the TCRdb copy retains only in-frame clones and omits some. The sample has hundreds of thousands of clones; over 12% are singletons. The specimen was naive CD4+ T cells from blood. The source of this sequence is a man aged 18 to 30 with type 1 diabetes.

In nucleotides, the CDR3 is TGTGCCTGGAAGAAAGGGACAGTTCTGAACACTGAAGCTTTCTTT. This translates into CAWKKGTVLNTEAFF. The gene calls are TRBV30 and TRBJ1-1; 7 bases are shared with TRBD1. This CDR3 is built from 15 residues. V lost 4 bases, J lost 0 bases, and 8 bases stayed unmatched. Germline V CDR1 and CDR2: GTSNPN, SVGIG (reference sequence).